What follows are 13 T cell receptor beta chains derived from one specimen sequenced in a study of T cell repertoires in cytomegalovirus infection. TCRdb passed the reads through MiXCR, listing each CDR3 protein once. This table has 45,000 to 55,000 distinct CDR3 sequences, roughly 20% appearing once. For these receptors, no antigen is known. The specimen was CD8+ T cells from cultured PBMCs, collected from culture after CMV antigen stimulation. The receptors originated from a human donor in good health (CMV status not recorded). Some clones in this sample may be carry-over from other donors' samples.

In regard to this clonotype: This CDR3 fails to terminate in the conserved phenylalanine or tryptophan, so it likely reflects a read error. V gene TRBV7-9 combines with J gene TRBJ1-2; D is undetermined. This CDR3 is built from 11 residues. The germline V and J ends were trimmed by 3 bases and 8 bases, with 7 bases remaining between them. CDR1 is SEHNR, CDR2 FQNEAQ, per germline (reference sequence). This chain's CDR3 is CASSFQYGYTL. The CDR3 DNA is TGTGCCAGCAGCTTCCAGTACGGCTACACCTTA.

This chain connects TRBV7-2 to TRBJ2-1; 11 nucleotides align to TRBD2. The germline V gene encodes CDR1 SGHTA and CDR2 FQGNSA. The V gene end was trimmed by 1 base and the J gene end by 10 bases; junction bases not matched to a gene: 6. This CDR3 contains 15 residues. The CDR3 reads CASSLVLAGGEEQFF. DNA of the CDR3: TGTGCCAGCAGCTTAGTGTTAGCGGGAGGGGAGGAGCAGTTCTTC.

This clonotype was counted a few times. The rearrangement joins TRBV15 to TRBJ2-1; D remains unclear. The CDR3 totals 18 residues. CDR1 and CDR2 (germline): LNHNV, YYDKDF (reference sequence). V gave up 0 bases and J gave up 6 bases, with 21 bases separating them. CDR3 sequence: CATSRDVFRTTTINEQFF. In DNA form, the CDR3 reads TGTGCCACCAGCAGAGATGTCTTTCGGACGACCACTATCAATGAGCAGTTCTTC. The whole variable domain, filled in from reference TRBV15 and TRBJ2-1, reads DAMVIQNPRYQVTQFGKPVTLSCSQTLNHNVMYWYQQKSSQAPKLLFHYYDKDFNNEADTPDNFQSRRPNTSFCFLDIRSPGLGDTAMYLCATSRDVFRTTTINEQFFGPGTRLTVL.

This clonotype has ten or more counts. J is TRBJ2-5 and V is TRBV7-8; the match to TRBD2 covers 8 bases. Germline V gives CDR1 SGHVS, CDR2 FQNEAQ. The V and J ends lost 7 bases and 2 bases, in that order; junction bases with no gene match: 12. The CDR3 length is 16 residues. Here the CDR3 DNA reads TGTGCCAGCACCTTGGGGGGTAGCGGGGATCAAGAGACCCAGTACTTC. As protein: CASTLGGSGDQETQYF.

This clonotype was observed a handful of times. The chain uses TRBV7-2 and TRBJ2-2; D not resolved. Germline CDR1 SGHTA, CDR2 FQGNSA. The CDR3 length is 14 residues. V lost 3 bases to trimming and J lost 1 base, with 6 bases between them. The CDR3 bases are TGTGCCAGCAGCTTTAACAGGAACACCGGGGAGCTGTTTTTT. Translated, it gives CASSFNRNTGELFF.

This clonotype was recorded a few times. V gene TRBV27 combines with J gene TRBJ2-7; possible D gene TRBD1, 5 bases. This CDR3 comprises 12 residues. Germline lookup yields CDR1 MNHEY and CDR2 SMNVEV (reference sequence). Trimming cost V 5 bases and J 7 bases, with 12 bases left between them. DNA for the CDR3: TGTGCCAGCAGTACAGGACCTTGGGAGCAGTACTTC. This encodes CASSTGPWEQYF.

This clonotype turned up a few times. This chain's CDR3 is CASSPGGAGTEAFF. DNA for the CDR3: TGTGCCAGCAGCCCCGGGGGCGCGGGCACTGAAGCTTTCTTT. This sequence joins TRBV7-3 and TRBJ1-1; D is perhaps TRBD1 (6 bases). Deletions cut 5 bases from V and 4 bases from J, with 14 bases between. The CDR3 covers 14 residues. Germline V gives CDR1 SGHTA, CDR2 FQGTGA.

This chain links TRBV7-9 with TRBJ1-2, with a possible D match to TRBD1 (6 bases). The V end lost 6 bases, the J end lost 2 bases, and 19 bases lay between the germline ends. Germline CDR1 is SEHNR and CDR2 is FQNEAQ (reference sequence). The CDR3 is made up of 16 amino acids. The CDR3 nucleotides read TGTGCCAGCAGGGACCTCCGAGGACAGCGAAACTATGGCTACACCTTC. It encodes CASRDLRGQRNYGYTF.

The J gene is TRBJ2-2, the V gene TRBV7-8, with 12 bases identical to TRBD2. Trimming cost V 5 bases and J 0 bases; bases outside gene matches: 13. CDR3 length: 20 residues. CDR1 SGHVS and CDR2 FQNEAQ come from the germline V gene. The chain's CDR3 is CASSHNSVTSGGTNTGELFF. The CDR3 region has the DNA TGTGCCAGCAGCCACAACAGCGTCACTAGCGGGGGGACGAACACCGGGGAGCTGTTTTTT.

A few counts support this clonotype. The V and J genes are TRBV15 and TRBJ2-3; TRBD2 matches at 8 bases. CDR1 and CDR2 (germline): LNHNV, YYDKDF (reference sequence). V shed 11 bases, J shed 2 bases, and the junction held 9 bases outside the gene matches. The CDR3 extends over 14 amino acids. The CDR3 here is CAVQREKITDTQYF. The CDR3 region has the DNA TGTGCCGTTCAGCGGGAGAAAATCACAGATACGCAGTATTTT.

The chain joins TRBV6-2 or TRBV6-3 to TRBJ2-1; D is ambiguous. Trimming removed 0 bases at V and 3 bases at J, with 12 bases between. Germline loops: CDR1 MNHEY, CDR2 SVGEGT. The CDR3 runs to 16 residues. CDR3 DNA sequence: TGTGCCAGCAGTTACTCATTAGGCGAGTACTACAATGAGCAGTTCTTC. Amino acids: CASSYSLGEYYNEQFF.

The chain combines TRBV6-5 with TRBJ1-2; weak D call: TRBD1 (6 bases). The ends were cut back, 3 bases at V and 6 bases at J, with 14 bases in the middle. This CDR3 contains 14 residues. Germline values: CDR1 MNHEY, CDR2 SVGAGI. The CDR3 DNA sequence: TGTGCCAGCAGTTATGGGGGGCAAGGGAATGGCTACACCTTC. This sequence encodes CASSYGGQGNGYTF.

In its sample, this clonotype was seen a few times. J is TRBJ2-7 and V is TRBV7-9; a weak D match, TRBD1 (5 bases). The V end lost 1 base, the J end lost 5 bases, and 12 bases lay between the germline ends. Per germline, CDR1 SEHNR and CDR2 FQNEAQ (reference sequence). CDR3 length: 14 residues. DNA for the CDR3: TGTGCCAGCAGCTTAGAAGGACATCTCGACGAGCAGTACTTC. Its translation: CASSLEGHLDEQYF.